This TCR beta chain was sequenced during a study of regulatory T cells in long-lasting Graves disease. Building the TCR beta libraries relied on iRepertoire HTBI primers, and CDR3 regions underwent Arm-PCR. TCRdb reprocessed the multiplex PCR reads with MiXCR, giving one entry per CDR3 protein. The sample includes roughly 360,000 distinct CDR3 sequences, roughly 12% of them seen just once. This clonotype occurred many times. The CDR3 is 17 residues long. Germline loops: CDR1 DFQATT, CDR2 SNEGSKA (reference sequence). V lost 0 bases to trimming and J lost 2 bases, with 14 bases between them. The time point here: newly diagnosed GD, antithyroid drugs for less than 3 months. The TCR library was made from RNA extracted from PBMCs. These data are also associated with another study on T cells in Graves' hyperthyroidism and ophthalmopathy.

The chain links TRBV20-1 to TRBJ2-6; D is ambiguous. Material: peripheral blood mononuclear cells (PBMCs), obtained at new diagnosis, from a patient treated with antithyroid drugs. This sequence was found in a woman aged 18-30 years with Graves disease. The CDR3 nucleotides read TGCAGTGCTAGAGACCCGAGACTCGTGCCTGGGGCCAACGTCCTGACTTTC. Translation gives CSARDPRLVPGANVLTF.